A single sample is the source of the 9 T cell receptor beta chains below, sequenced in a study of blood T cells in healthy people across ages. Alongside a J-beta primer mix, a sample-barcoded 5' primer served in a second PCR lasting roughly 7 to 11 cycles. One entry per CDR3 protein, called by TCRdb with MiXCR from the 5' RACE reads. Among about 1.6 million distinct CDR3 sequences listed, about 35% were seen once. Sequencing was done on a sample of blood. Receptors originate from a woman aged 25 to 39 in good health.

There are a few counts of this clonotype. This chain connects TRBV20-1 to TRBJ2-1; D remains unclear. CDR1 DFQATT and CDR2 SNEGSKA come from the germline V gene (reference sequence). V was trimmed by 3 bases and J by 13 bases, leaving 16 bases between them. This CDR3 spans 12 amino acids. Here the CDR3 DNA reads TGCAGTGCTAGTCGTCGGTCGCCCCCACAGTTCTTC. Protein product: CSASRRSPPQFF.

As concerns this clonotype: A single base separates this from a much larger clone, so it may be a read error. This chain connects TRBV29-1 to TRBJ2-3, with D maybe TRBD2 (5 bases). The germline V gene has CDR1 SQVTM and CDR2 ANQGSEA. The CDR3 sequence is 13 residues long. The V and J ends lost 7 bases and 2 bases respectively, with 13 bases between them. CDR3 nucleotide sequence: TGCAGCGCTGACTATGGTCACACAGATACGCAGTATTTT. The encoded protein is CSADYGHTDTQYF.

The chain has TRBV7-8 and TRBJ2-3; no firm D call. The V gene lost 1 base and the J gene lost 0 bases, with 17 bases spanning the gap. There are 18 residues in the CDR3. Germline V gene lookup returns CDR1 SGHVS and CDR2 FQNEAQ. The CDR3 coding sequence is TGTGCCAGCAGCTTAGGTGGCCTACGCGGAAAAAGCACAGATACGCAGTATTTT. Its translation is CASSLGGLRGKSTDTQYF.

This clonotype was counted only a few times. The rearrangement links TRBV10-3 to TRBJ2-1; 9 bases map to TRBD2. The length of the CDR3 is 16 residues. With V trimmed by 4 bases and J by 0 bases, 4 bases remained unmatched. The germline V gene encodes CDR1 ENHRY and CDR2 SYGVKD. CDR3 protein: CAISGLAESSYNEQFF. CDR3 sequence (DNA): TGTGCCATCAGTGGACTAGCGGAAAGCTCCTACAATGAGCAGTTCTTC.

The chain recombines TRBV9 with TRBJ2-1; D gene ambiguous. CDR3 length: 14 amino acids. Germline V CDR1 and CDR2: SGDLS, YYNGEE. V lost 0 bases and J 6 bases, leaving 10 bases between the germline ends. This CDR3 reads CASSVEGRINEQFF. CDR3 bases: TGTGCCAGCAGCGTAGAAGGTAGGATCAATGAGCAGTTCTTC.

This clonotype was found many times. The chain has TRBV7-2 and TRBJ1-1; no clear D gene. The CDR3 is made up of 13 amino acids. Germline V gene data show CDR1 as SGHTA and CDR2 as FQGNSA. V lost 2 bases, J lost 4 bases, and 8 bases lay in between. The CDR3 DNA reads TGTGCCAGCAGCTTACGCAGGAGCACTGAAGCTTTCTTT. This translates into CASSLRRSTEAFF. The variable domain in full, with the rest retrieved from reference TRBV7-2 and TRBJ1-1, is GAGVSQSPSNKVTEKGKDVELRCDPISGHTALYWYRQSLGQGLEFLIYFQGNSAPDKSGLPSDRFSAERTGGSVSTLTIQRTQQEDSAVYLCASSLRRSTEAFFGQGTRLTVV.

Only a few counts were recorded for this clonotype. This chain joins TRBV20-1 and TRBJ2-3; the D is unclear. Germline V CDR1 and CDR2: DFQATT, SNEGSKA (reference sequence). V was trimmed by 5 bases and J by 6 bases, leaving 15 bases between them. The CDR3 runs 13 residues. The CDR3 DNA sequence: TGCAGTGCTCGGATGTGGGCCGGGGATACGCAGTATTTT. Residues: CSARMWAGDTQYF.

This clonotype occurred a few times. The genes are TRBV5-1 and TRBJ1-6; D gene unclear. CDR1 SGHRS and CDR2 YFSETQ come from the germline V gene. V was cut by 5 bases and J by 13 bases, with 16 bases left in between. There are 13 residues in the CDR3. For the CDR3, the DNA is TGCGCCAGCAGTGCGACGTTGAGCGGCCCCCTCCACTTT. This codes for CASSATLSGPLHF.

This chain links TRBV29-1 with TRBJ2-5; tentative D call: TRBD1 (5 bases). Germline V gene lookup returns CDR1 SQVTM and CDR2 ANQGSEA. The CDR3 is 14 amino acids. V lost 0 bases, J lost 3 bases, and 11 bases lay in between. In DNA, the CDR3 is TGCAGCGTTGAAGATGAACAGGACGAAGAGACCCAGTACTTC. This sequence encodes CSVEDEQDEETQYF.